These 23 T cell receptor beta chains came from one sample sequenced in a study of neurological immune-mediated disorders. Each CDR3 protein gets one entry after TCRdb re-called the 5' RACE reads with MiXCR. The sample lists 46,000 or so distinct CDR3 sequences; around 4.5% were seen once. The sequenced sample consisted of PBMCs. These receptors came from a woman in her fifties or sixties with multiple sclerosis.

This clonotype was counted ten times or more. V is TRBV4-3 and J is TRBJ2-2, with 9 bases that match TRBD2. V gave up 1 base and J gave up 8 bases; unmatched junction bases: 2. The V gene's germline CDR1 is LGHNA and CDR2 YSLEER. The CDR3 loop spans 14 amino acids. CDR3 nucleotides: TGCGCCAGCAGCCAAGGGCTAGCGGGAGGGGAGCTGTTTTTT. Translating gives CASSQGLAGGELFF.

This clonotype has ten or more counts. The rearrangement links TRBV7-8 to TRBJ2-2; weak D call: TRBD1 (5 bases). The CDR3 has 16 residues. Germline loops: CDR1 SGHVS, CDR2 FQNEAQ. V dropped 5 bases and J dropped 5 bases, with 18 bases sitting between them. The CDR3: CASSPGRSRGTGELFF. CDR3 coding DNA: TGTGCCAGCAGCCCAGGTCGTTCTAGGGGTACCGGGGAGCTGTTTTTT.

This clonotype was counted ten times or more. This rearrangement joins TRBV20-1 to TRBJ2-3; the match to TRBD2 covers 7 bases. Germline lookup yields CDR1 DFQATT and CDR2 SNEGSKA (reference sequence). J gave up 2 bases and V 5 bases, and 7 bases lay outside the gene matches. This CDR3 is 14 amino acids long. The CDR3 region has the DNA TGCAGTGCTCCCGCAGCGGGGACCACAGATACGCAGTATTTT. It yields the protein CSAPAAGTTDTQYF.

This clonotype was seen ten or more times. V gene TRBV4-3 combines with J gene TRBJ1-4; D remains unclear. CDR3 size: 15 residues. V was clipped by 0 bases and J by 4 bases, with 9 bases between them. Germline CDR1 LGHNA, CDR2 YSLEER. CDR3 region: CASSQDRQFNEKLFF. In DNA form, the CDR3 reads TGCGCCAGCAGCCAAGATAGGCAGTTTAATGAAAAACTGTTTTTT.

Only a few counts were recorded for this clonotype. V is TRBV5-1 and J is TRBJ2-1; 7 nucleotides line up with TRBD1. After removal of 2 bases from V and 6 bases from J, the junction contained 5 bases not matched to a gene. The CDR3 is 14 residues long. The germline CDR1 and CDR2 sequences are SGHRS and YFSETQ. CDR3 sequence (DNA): TGCGCCAGCAGCTTTGGACAGGCGTTCAATGAGCAGTTCTTC. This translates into CASSFGQAFNEQFF.

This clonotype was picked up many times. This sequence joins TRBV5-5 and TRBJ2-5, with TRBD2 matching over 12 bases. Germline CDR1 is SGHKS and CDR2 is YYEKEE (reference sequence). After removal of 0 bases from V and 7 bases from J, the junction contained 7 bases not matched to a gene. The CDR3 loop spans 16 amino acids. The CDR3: CASSLGLAGGPGTQYF. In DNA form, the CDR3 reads TGTGCCAGCAGCTTGGGCCTAGCGGGGGGGCCCGGGACCCAGTACTTC.

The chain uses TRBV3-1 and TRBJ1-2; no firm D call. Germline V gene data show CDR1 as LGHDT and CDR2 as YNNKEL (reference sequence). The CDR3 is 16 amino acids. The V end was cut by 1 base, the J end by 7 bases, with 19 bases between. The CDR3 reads CASSQALLEGLGGYTF. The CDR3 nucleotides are TGTGCCAGCAGCCAAGCGCTCCTAGAAGGATTGGGTGGCTACACCTTC.

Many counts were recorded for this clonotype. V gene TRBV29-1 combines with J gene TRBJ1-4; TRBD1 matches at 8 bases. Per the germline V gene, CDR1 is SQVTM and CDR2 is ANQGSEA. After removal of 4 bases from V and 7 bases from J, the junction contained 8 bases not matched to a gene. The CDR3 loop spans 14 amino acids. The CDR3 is CSVGVRQGAEKLFF. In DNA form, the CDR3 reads TGCAGCGTTGGGGTTCGGCAGGGGGCTGAAAAACTGTTTTTT. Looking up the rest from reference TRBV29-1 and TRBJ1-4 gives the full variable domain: SAVISQKPSRDICQRGTSLTIQCQVDSQVTMMFWYRQQPGQSLTLIATANQGSEATYESGFVIDKFPISRPNLTFSTLTVSNMSPEDSSIYLCSVGVRQGAEKLFFGSGTQLSVL.

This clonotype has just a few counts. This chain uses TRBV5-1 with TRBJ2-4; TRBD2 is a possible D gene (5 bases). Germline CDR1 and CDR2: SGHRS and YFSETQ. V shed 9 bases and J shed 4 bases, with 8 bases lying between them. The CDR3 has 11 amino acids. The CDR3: CAIPGKNIQYF. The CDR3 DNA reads TGCGCCATCCCGGGGAAAAACATTCAGTACTTC.

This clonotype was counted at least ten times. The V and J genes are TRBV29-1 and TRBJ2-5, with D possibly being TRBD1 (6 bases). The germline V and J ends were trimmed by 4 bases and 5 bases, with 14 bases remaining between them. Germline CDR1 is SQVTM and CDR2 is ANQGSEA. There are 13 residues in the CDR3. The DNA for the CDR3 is TGCAGCGTTGCTGGACAGCGAGGGGAGACCCAGTACTTC. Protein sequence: CSVAGQRGETQYF.

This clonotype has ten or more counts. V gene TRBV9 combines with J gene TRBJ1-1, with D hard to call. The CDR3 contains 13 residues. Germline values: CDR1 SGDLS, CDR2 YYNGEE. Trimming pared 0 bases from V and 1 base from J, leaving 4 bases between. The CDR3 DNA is TGTGCCAGCAGCGTAGAACCGAACACTGAAGCTTTCTTT. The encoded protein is CASSVEPNTEAFF.

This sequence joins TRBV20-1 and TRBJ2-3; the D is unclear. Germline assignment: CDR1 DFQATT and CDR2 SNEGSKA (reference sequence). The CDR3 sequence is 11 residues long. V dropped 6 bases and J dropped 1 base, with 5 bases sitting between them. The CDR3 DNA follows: TGCAGTGCCCTCCGCACAGATACGCAGTATTTT. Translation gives CSALRTDTQYF.

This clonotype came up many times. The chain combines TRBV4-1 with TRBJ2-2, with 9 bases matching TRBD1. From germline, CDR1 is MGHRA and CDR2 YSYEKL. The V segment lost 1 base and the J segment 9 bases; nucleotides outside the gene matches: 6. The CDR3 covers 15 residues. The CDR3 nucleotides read TGCGCCAGCAGCCAAGTAGGGACAGGGTCAAGGGAGCTGTTTTTT. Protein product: CASSQVGTGSRELFF.

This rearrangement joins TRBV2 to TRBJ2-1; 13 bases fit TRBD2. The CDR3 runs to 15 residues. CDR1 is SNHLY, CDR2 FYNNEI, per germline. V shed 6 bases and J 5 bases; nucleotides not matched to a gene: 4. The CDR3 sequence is CASRAGTSGDNEQFF. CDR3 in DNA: TGTGCCAGCAGAGCCGGGACTAGCGGGGACAATGAGCAGTTCTTC. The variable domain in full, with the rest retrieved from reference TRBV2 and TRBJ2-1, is EPEVTQTPSHQVTQMGQEVILRCVPISNHLYFYWYRQILGQKVEFLVSFYNNEISEKSEIFDDQFSVERPDGSNFTLKIRSTKLEDSAMYFCASRAGTSGDNEQFFGPGTRLTVL.

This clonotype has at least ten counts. CDR3: CASSSSQGSAEAFF. CDR3 DNA sequence: TGTGCCAGCAGCTCCAGCCAGGGGAGCGCTGAAGCTTTCTTT. The chain employs TRBV7-2 and TRBJ1-1; TRBD1 is a possible D gene (6 bases). Germline CDR1 is SGHTA and CDR2 is FQGNSA. CDR3 size: 14 residues. Trimming left V 4 bases short and J 6 bases short, with 15 bases between.

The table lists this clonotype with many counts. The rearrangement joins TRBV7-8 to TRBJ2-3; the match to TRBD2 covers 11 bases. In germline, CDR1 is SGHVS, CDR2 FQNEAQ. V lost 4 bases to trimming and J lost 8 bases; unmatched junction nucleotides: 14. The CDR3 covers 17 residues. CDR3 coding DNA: TGTGCCAGCAGCTCCTTACTAGCGGGGGCTCCTTCGGGTACGCAGTATTTT. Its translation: CASSSLLAGAPSGTQYF.

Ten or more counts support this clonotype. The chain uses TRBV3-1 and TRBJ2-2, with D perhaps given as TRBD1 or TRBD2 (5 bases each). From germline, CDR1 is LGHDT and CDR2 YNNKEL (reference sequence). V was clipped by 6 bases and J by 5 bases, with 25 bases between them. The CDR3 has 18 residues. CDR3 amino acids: CASRHGTGGLMRTGELFF. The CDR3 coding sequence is TGTGCCAGCAGACATGGGACCGGCGGTTTGATGAGGACCGGGGAGCTGTTTTTT.

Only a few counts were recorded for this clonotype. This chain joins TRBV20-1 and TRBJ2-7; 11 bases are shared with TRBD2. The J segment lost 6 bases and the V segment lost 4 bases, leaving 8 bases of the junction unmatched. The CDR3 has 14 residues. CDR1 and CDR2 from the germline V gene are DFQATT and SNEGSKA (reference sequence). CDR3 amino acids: CSAKATSGSGEQYV. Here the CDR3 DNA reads TGCAGTGCTAAGGCCACTAGCGGGAGCGGCGAGCAGTACGTC.

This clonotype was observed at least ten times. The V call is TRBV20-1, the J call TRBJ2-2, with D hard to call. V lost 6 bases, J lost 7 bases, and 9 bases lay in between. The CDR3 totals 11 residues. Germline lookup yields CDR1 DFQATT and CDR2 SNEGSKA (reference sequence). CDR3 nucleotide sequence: TGCAGTGCCAGACAAGTCGGGGAGCTGTTTTTT. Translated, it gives CSARQVGELFF.

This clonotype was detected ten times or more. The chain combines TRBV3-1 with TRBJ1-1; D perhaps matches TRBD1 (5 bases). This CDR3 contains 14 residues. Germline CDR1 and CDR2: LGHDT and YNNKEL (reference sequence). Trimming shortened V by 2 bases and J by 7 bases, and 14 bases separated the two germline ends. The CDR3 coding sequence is TGTGCCAGCAGCCAACCCAACCGGGACCGTGAAGCTTTCTTT. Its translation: CASSQPNRDREAFF.

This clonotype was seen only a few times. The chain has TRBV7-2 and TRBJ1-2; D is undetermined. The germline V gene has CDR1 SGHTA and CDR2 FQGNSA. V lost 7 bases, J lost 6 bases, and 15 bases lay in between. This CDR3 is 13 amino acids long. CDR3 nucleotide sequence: TGTGCCAGCACACCCTCTCCTTTTGATGGCTACACCTTC. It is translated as CASTPSPFDGYTF.

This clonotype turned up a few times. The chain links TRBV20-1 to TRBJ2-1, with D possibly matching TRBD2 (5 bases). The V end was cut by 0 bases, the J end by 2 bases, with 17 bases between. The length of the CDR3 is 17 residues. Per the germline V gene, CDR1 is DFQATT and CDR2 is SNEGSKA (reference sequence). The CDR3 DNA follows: TGCAGTGCTAGAGATCTGGGCGTTAGCGAGGCCTACAATGAGCAGTTCTTC. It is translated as CSARDLGVSEAYNEQFF.

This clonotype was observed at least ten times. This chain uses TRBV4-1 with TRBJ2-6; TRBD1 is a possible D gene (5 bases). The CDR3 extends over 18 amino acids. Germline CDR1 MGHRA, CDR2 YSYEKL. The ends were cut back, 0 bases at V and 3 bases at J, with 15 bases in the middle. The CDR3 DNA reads TGCGCCAGCAGCCAAGAAGATCCCGGACACTTTGGGGCCAACGTCCTGACTTTC. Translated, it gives CASSQEDPGHFGANVLTF.